The 15 T cell receptor beta chains below come from one sample, sequenced in a study of cytomegalovirus exposure and HLA in healthy donors. The PCR contained 60 Vbeta and 13 Jbeta primers. Produced via immunoSEQ multiplex PCR; TCRdb's table is partial and in-frame only. The profile covers about 140,000 clones, with around four fifths appearing a single time and 1.4% to 1.5% taken by the ten largest. The sequencing sample was made of PBMCs. The receptors come from a man in his thirties or forties in good health and CMV-seropositive.

The V gene is TRBV5-1, the J gene TRBJ2-7, with 7 bases fitting TRBD1. Germline V gene sequence: CDR1 SGHRS, CDR2 YFSETQ. The CDR3 has 14 amino acids. J was trimmed by 3 bases and V by 0 bases; bases with no gene match: 3. This CDR3 reads CASSLVAGGYEQYF. The CDR3, as DNA: TGCGCCAGCAGCTTGGTGGCAGGGGGCTACGAGCAGTACTTC.

CDR3 bases: TGTGCCAGCAGCCCAGCGGGGGGAATCTCCTACAATGAGCAGTTCTTC. This encodes CASSPAGGISYNEQFF. The chain uses TRBV9 and TRBJ2-1, with 9 bases lining up with TRBD2. V shed 4 bases, J shed 0 bases, and the junction held 5 bases outside the gene matches. Germline V CDR1 and CDR2: SGDLS, YYNGEE. This CDR3 is 16 amino acids long.

The chain has TRBV7-3 and TRBJ1-2; 7 bases fit TRBD1. Unmatched junction bases numbered 15, after V lost 5 bases and J lost 6 bases. CDR1 SGHTA and CDR2 FQGTGA come from the germline V gene. The CDR3 covers 16 residues. CDR3 sequence: CASSPDGTQGGNGYTF. The CDR3 coding sequence is TGTGCCAGCAGCCCAGACGGAACTCAGGGGGGAAATGGCTACACCTTC.

DNA for the CDR3: TGTGCCAGTGATGAGAAAGATTATAGCAATCAGCCCCAGCATTTT. Its protein product is CASDEKDYSNQPQHF. The chain combines TRBV6-6 with TRBJ1-5, with unresolved D. CDR1 and CDR2 from the germline V gene are MNHNY and SVGAGI (reference sequence). The CDR3 covers 15 residues. Trimming removed 9 bases from V and 0 bases from J, with 15 bases in between.

This sequence joins TRBV19 and TRBJ1-4; TRBD1 matches at 9 bases. Unmatched junction bases numbered 3, after V lost 7 bases and J lost 6 bases. Germline V gene sequence: CDR1 LNHDA, CDR2 SQIVND (reference sequence). The CDR3 is 13 amino acids. The CDR3, as DNA: TGTGCCAGTAAGACAGGGGGGTATGAAAAACTGTTTTTT. This encodes CASKTGGYEKLFF.

V gene TRBV21-1 combines with J gene TRBJ2-7; TRBD2 was called by the table and not checked on the DNA. TRBV21-1 is termed a pseudogene. This CDR3 has 14 residues. This CDR3 is CASSKGLYSYEQYF. CDR3 bases: TGTGCCAGCAGCAAAGGACTTTACTCCTACGAGCAGTACTTC.

Here the CDR3 reads CASGHRDTEAFF. DNA of the CDR3: TGTGCCAGCGGACACAGGGACACTGAAGCTTTCTTT. The chain couples TRBV6-1 to TRBJ1-1; D may be TRBD1 (6 bases). Germline V lookup: CDR1 MNHNS, CDR2 SASEGT. V shed 8 bases and J shed 3 bases, with 10 bases lying between them. The CDR3 loop spans 12 amino acids.

The chain has TRBV7-8 and TRBJ2-1, with 7 bases lining up with TRBD1. CDR1 is SGHVS and CDR2 is FQNEAQ in the germline V gene. Losses at the gene ends were 10 bases for V and 4 bases for J; bases not matched to a gene: 13. The CDR3 is made up of 15 amino acids. The CDR3 nucleotides read TGTGCCACCTCGAACGACAGGGTCCCGTACAATGAGCAGTTCTTC. Translated: CATSNDRVPYNEQFF.

V is TRBV28 and J is TRBJ2-5; 7 bases align to TRBD1. The tail of the sequence fits TRBJ2-7 better, so the J call may be wrong. The CDR3 spans 11 residues. Germline V gene data show CDR1 as MDHEN and CDR2 as SYDVKM. For the CDR3, the DNA is TGTGCCATCTTACAGGGGAGCGAGCAGTACTTC. Translated: CAILQGSEQYF.

The chain is built from TRBV11-3 and TRBJ2-7, with 11 bases matching TRBD2. Germline lookup yields CDR1 SGHNT and CDR2 YENEEA. This CDR3 comprises 16 residues. The ends lost 0 bases at V and 4 bases at J; junction bases unmatched: 5. The CDR3: CASSLELAGAEYEQYF. The CDR3 DNA follows: TGTGCCAGCAGCTTAGAACTAGCGGGAGCGGAATACGAGCAGTACTTC.

This sequence joins TRBV11-2 and TRBJ1-1, with TRBD1 matching 7 bases. In germline, CDR1 is SGHAT, CDR2 FQNNGV. CDR3 length equals 16 residues. J was trimmed by 1 base and V by 4 bases; bases with no gene match: 9. The CDR3 loop reads CASSSTRTGANTEAFF. In DNA, the CDR3 is TGTGCCAGCAGCTCGACACGGACAGGAGCGAACACTGAAGCTTTCTTT.

J is TRBJ1-6 and V is TRBV18; 8 bases are a match to TRBD1. Trimming at V came to 2 bases and at J to 7 bases, leaving 4 bases not matched to a gene. There are 15 residues in the CDR3. Germline lookup yields CDR1 KGHSH and CDR2 LQKENI. In DNA form, the CDR3 reads TGTGCCAGCTCACCATCAGGGGGCCAAAATTCACCCCTCCACTTT. It is translated as CASSPSGGQNSPLHF.

V usage is TRBV27 and J usage is TRBJ1-5; no firm D call. The CDR3 has 15 residues. Germline loops: CDR1 MNHEY, CDR2 SMNVEV (reference sequence). Deletions cut 2 bases from V and 4 bases from J, with 12 bases between. The CDR3 protein is CASSLVGYGNQPQHF. The CDR3 nucleotides read TGTGCCAGCAGTTTAGTGGGCTATGGAAATCAGCCCCAGCATTTT.

The chain is built from TRBV28 and TRBJ2-7; a weak D match, TRBD2 (5 bases). The length of the CDR3 is 17 residues. Germline V gene lookup returns CDR1 MDHEN and CDR2 SYDVKM. V was clipped by 2 bases and J by 5 bases, with 22 bases between them. CDR3 in DNA: TGTGCCAGCAGTTTACCCCCTCCGGGAAAACCCCGTCACGAGCAGTACTTC. Its translation: CASSLPPPGKPRHEQYF.

This clone was seen a handful of times. The genes are TRBV19 and TRBJ2-5; 7 bases are shared with TRBD1. Trimming cost V 3 bases and J 4 bases; bases outside gene matches: 5. CDR3 size: 14 residues. Germline-derived CDR1 and CDR2 are LNHDA and SQIVND (reference sequence). The CDR3 nucleotides read TGTGCCAGTAGTATTGGGCAGGGGGTAGAGACCCAGTACTTC. This gives the protein CASSIGQGVETQYF.